The rows below give T cell receptor beta chains drawn from one sample of a study of technical replicates of blood from several donors. Using immunoSEQ multiplex PCR, the repertoire was profiled, and TCRdb retains in-frame clones only, with some absent. The sample includes approximately 100,000 clones, roughly 95% of them seen just once. Sequencing input: T cells isolated from PBMCs. All receptors come from a human donor in good health. Both conserved end residues are part of each CDR3. D genes are given only for firm matches. Clone size is not always given. Where it is, it says once, few, many or a class for expanded clones.

>NA|TRBJ2-5|NA|TRBV25-1
TGTGCCAGCAGTGACCTGTACCAAGAGACCCAGTACTTC
CASSDLYQETQYF
>NA|TRBJ2-7|TRBD1|TRBV27
TGTGCCAGCAGACCAGGGGGGACAGGGGGAAACGAGCAGTACTTC
CASRPGGTGGNEQYF
>NA|TRBJ2-2|NA|TRBV7-9
TGTGCCAGGGAAACGGGAGCCGGGGAGCTGTTTTTT
CARETGAGELFF
>NA|TRBJ1-1|TRBD1|TRBV9
TGTGCCAGCAATAATCCTCGTTACGGGACAGAGGAACGGCGTACTGAAGCTTTCTTT
CASNNPRYGTEERRTEAFF
>NA|TRBJ1-5|TRBD1|TRBV28
TGTGCCAGCAGTTTGATCTTGGGACAGCAATTATATAGCAATCAGCCCCAGCATTTT
CASSLILGQQLYSNQPQHF
>once|TRBJ2-7|NA|TRBV7-3
TGTGCCAGCAGCTTAGGGGGGAGCGATTACGAGCAGTACTTC
CASSLGGSDYEQYF
>once|TRBJ2-7|TRBD2|TRBV5-1
TGCGCCAGCAGCACCGGTCTAGCGGGTGACCTGGGGAAGCAGTACTTC
CASSTGLAGDLGKQYF
>NA|TRBJ1-5|TRBD1|TRBV30
TGTGCCCCCCACTCCTTGGACAGGGAGAGCAATCAGCCCCAGCATTTT
CAPHSLDRESNQPQHF
>NA|TRBJ2-3|NA|TRBV5-5
TGTGCCAGCAGCCAACAGGTCACAGATACGCAGTATTTT
CASSQQVTDTQYF
>NA|TRBJ2-5|NA|TRBV28
TGTGCCAGCAGTAATCCGCCCGGGAAGACCCAGTACTTC
CASSNPPGKTQYF
>NA|TRBJ1-2|NA|TRBV11-1
TGTGCCAGCAGCTTCTCGACAGGCTATGGCTACACCTTC
CASSFSTGYGYTF
>NA|TRBJ2-7|NA|TRBV4-1
TGCGCCAGCAGCCAAGGAAACAGTAAAACCTACGAGCAGTACTTC
CASSQGNSKTYEQYF
>NA|TRBJ2-2|NA|TRBV7-6
TGTGCCAGCAGCTTCAGTGACCAGGGCGAGAACACCGGGGAGCTGTTTTTT
CASSFSDQGENTGELFF
>NA|TRBJ2-3|NA|TRBV28
TGTGCCAGCAGTTTATGGCCAGGGGAGTATGCAGATACGCAGTATTTT
CASSLWPGEYADTQYF
>NA|TRBJ2-3|TRBD2|TRBV10-2
TGCGCCAGCAGGCTAGCGGGTCCCACAGATACGCAGTATTTT
CASRLAGPTDTQYF
>NA|TRBJ2-3|TRBD2|TRBV19
TGTGCCAGTAGTATAGACTTAGCGGGAGGGACAGATACGCAGTATTTT
CASSIDLAGGTDTQYF
>NA|TRBJ1-2|NA|TRBV4-1
TGCGCCAGCAGCCAAGAGGCCCCTACAGTCCCAGGTGGCTACACCTTC
CASSQEAPTVPGGYTF
>NA|TRBJ2-2|NA|TRBV5-4
TGTGCCAGCAGCTTCCAGGGATCCGGGGAGCTGTTTTTT
CASSFQGSGELFF
>NA|TRBJ1-5|TRBD1|TRBV19
TGTGCCAGTAGTACTACCGGACAGGGATTTCGACTAGAGGGCAATCAGCCCCAGCATTTT
CASSTTGQGFRLEGNQPQHF
>NA|TRBJ1-2|NA|TRBV7-9
TGTGCCAGCAGCGCTAGCTCTAACTATGGCTACACCTTC
CASSASSNYGYTF
>NA|TRBJ2-5|TRBD2|TRBV4-1
TGCGCCAGCAGCCACCCAAGCGGGAGGGAAGAGACCCAGTACTTC
CASSHPSGREETQYF
>NA|TRBJ2-6|NA|TRBV15
TGTGCCACCAGCAGTAGCATTTCTGGGGCCAACGTCCTGACTTTC
CATSSSISGANVLTF
>NA|TRBJ2-7|NA|TRBV19
TGTGCCAGTAGTATAGCGAAGAGTGAGGTAAACGAGCAGTACTTC
CASSIAKSEVNEQYF
>NA|TRBJ2-1|TRBD1|TRBV18
TGTGCCAGCTCGGATTATGACAGGGTTGGGAATGAGCAGTTCTTC
CASSDYDRVGNEQFF
>NA|TRBJ2-1|NA|TRBV27
TGTGCCAGCAGTTTCGGACAGCAGTACAATGAGCAGTTCTTC
CASSFGQQYNEQFF
>NA|TRBJ1-4|TRBD1|TRBV27
TGTGCCACCTCGAGGACAGGCGAATCTAATGAAAAACTGTTTTTT
CATSRTGESNEKLFF